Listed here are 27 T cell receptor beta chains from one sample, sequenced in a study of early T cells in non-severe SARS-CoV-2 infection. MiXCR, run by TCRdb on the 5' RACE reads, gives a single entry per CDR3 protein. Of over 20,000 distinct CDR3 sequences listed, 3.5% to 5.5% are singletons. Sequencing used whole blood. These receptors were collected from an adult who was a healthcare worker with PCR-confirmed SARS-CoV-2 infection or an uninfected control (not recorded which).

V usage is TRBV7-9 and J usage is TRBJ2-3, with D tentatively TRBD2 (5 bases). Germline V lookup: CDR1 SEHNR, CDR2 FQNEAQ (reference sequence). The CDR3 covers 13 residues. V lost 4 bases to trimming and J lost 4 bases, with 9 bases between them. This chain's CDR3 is CASSSGGPDTQYF. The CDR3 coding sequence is TGTGCCAGCAGCTCCGGCGGGCCAGATACGCAGTATTTT.

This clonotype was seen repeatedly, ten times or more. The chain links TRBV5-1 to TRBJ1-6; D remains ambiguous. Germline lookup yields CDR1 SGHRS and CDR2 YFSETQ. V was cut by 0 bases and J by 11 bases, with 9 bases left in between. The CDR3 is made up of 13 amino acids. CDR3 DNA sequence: TGCGCCAGCAGCTTGGACCTGAACACACCCCTCCACTTT. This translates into CASSLDLNTPLHF.

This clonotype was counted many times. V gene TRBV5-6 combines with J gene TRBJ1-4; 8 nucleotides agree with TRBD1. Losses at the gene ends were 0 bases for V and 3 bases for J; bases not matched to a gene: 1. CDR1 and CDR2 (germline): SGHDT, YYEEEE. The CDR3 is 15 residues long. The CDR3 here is CASSLGQGSNEKLFF. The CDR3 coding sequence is TGTGCCAGCAGCTTGGGACAGGGGTCTAATGAAAAACTGTTTTTT.

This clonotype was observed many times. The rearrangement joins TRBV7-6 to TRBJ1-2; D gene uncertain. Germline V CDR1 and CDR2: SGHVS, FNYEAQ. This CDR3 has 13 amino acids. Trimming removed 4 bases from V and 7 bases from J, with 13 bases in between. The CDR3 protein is CASSSGPVRGYTF. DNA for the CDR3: TGTGCCAGCAGCTCGGGCCCCGTTCGTGGCTACACCTTC.

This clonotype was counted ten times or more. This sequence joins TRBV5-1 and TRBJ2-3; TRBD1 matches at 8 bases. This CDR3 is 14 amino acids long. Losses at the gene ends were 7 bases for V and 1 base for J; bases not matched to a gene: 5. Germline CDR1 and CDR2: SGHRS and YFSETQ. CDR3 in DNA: TGCGCCAGCTGGAAGGGACAGGGCACAGATACGCAGTATTTT. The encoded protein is CASWKGQGTDTQYF. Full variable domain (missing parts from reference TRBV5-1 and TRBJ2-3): KAGVTQTPRYLIKTRGQQVTLSCSPISGHRSVSWYQQTPGQGLQFLFEYFSETQRNKGNFPGRFSGRQFSNSRSEMNVSTLELGDSALYLCASWKGQGTDTQYFGPGTRLTVL.

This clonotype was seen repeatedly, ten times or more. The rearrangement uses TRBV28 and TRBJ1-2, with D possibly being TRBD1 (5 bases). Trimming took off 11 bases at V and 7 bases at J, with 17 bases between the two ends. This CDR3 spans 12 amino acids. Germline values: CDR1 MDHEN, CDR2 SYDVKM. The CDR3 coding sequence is TGTGCCGCCCAAGGGGTTTTCTTTGGCTACACCTTC. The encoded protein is CAAQGVFFGYTF.

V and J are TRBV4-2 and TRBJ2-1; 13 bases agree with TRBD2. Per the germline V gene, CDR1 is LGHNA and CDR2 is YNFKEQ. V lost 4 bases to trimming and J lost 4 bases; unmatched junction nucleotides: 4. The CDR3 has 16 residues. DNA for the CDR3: TGTGCCAGCAGCCTACTAGCGGGGGGGCTTTACAATGAGCAGTTCTTC. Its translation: CASSLLAGGLYNEQFF.

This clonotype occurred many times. The CDR3 is CASSALAGSETQYF. In DNA, the CDR3 is TGTGCCAGCAGTGCGCTAGCGGGGTCGGAGACCCAGTACTTC. The V call is TRBV2, the J call TRBJ2-5, with TRBD2 matching 9 bases. CDR3 length equals 14 residues. J lost 5 bases, V lost 4 bases, and 5 bases had no gene match. Per germline, CDR1 SNHLY and CDR2 FYNNEI.

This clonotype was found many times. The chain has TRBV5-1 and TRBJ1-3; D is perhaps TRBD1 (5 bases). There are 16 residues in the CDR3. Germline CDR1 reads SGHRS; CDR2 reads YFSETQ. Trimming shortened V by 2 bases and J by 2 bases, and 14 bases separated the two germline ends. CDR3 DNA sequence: TGCGCCAGCAGCTTCCAGGGAGGTTTTACTGGAAACACCATATATTTT. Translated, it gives CASSFQGGFTGNTIYF.

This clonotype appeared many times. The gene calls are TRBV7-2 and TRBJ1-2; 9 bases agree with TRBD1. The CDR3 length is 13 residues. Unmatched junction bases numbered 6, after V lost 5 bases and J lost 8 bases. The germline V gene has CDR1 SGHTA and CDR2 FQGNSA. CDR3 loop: CASSKQGARGYTF. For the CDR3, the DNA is TGTGCCAGCAGCAAACAGGGGGCGAGGGGCTACACCTTC. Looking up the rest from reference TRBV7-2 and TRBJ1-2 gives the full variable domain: GAGVSQSPSNKVTEKGKDVELRCDPISGHTALYWYRQSLGQGLEFLIYFQGNSAPDKSGLPSDRFSAERTGGSVSTLTIQRTQQEDSAVYLCASSKQGARGYTFGSGTRLTVV.

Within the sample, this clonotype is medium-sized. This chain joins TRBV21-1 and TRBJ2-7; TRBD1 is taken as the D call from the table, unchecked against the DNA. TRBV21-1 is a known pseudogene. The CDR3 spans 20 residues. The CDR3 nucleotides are TGTGCCAGCAGCAAAGACCCCCCGTGGACAGTCAAGTTGAGCTCCTACGAGCAGTACTTC. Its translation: CASSKDPPWTVKLSSYEQYF.

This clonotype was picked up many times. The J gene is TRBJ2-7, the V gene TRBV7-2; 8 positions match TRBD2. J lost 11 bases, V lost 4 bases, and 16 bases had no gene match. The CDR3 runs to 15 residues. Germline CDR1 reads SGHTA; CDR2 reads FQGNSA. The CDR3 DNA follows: TGTGCCAGCAGCTCATCGACTAGCGCGGGGAATGACAAGTACTTC. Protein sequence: CASSSSTSAGNDKYF.

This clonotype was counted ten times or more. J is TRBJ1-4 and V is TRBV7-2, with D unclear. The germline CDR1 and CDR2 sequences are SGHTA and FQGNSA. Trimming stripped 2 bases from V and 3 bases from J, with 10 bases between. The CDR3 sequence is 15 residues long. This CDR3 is CASSLFSQPNEKLFF. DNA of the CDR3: TGTGCCAGCAGCTTATTTTCCCAGCCTAATGAAAAACTGTTTTTT.

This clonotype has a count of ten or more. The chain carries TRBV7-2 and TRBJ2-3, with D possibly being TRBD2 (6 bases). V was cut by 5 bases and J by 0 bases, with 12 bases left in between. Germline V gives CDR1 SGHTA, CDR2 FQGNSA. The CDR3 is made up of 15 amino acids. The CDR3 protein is CASSPREYSTDTQYF. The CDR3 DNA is TGTGCCAGCAGCCCCCGGGAGTATAGCACAGATACGCAGTATTTT.

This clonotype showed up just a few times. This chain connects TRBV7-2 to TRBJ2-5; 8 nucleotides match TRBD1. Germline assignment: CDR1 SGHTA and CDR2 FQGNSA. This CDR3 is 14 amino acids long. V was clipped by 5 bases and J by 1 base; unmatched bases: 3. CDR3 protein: CASSPGTGQETQYF. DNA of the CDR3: TGTGCCAGCAGCCCGGGGACAGGCCAAGAGACCCAGTACTTC.

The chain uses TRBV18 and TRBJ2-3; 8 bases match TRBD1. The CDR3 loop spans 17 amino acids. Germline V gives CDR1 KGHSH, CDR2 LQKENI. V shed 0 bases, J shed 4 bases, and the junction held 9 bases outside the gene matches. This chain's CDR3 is CASSPPRGTGSPDTQYF. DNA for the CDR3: TGTGCCAGCTCACCACCACGGGGGACAGGCAGCCCAGATACGCAGTATTTT.

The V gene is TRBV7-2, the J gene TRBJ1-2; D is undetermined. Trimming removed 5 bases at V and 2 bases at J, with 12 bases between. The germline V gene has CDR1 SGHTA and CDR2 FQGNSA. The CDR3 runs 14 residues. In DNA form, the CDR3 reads TGTGCCAGCAGCCCCTTGAGCAGAAACTATGGCTACACCTTC. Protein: CASSPLSRNYGYTF. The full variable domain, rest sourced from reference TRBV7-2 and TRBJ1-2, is GAGVSQSPSNKVTEKGKDVELRCDPISGHTALYWYRQSLGQGLEFLIYFQGNSAPDKSGLPSDRFSAERTGGSVSTLTIQRTQQEDSAVYLCASSPLSRNYGYTFGSGTRLTVV.

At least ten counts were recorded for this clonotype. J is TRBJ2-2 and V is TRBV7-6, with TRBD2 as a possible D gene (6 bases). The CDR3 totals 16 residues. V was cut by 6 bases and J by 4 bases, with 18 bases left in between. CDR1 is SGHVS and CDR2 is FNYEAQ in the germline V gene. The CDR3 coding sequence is TGTGCCAGCAGTATGGGACTTACTCCTGTCACCGGGGAGCTGTTTTTT. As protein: CASSMGLTPVTGELFF.

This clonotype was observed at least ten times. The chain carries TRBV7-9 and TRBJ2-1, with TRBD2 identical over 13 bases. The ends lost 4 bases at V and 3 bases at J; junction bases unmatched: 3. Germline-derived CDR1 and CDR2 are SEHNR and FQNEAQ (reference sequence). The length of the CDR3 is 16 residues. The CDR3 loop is CASSSLAGGNYNEQFF. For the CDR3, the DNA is TGTGCCAGCAGCTCACTAGCGGGGGGGAACTACAATGAGCAGTTCTTC. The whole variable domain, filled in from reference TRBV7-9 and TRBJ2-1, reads DTGVSQNPRHKITKRGQNVTFRCDPISEHNRLYWYRQTLGQGPEFLTYFQNEAQLEKSRLLSDRFSAERPKGSFSTLEIQRTEQGDSAMYLCASSSLAGGNYNEQFFGPGTRLTVL.

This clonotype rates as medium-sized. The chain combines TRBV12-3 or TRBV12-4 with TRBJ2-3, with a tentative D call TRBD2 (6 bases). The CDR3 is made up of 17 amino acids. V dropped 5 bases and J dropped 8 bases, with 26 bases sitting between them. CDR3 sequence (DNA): TGTGCCAGCAGTGTTAGCGGCGACATATTCACCCGAGGTACGCAGTATTTT. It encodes CASSVSGDIFTRGTQYF.

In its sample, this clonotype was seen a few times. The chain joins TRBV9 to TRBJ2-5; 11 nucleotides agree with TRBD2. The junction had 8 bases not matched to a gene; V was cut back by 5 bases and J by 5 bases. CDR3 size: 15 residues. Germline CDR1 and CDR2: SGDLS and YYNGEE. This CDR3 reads CASSSSGGAFETQYF. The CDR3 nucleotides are TGTGCCAGCAGTAGTAGCGGGGGGGCCTTTGAGACCCAGTACTTC.

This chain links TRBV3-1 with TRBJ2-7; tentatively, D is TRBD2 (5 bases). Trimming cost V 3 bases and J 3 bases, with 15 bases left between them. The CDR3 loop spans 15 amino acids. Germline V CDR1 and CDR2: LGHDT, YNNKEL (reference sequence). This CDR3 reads CASSQGGPDLYEQYF. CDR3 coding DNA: TGTGCCAGCAGCCAGGGCGGGCCGGATCTCTACGAGCAGTACTTC.

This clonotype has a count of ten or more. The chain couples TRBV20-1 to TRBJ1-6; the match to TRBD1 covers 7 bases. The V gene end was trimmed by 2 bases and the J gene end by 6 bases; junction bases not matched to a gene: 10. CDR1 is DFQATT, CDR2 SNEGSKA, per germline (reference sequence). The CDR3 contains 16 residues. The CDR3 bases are TGCAGTGCTAGACCCAGACAGGGTCTAAGTAATTCACCCCTCCACTTT. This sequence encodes CSARPRQGLSNSPLHF.

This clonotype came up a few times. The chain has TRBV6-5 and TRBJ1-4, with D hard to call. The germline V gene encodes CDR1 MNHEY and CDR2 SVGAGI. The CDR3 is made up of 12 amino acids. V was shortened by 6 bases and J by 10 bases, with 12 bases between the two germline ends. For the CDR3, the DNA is TGTGCCAGCAGCTTAGTCCCGGGAAAACTGTTTTTT. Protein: CASSLVPGKLFF.

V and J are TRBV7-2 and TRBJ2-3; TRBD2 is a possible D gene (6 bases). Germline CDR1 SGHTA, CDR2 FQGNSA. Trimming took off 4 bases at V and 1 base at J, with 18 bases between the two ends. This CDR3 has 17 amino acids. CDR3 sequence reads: CASSCPEVADCTDTQYF. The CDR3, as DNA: TGTGCCAGCAGCTGTCCCGAGGTAGCGGACTGCACAGATACGCAGTATTTT.

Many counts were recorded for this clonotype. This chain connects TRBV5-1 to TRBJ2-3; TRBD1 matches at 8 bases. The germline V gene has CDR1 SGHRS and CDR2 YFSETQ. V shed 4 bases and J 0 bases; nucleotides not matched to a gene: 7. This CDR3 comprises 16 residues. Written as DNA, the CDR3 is TGCGCCAGCAGCCTCGGGACAGGCTCTAGCACAGATACGCAGTATTTT. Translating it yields CASSLGTGSSTDTQYF.

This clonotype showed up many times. The CDR3 here is CASSPGDTDTQYF. The CDR3 bases are TGTGCCAGCAGCCCGGGGGACACAGATACGCAGTATTTT. The rearrangement joins TRBV12-3 or TRBV12-4 to TRBJ2-3; D is possibly TRBD2 (6 bases). Trimming took off 6 bases at V and 2 bases at J, with 9 bases between the two ends. The CDR3 runs to 13 residues.